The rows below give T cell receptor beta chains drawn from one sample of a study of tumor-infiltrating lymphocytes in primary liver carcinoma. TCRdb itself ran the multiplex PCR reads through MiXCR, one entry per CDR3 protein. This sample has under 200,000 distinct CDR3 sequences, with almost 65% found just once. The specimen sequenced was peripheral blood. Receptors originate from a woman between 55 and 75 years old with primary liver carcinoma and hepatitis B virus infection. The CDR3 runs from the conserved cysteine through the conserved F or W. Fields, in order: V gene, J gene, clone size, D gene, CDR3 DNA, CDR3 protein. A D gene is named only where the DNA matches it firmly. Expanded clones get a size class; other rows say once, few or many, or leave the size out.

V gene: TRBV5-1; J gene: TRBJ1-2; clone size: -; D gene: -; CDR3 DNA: TGCGCCAGCAGCTTGGGATCCCGGGCAGGCCTCTATGGCTACACCTTC; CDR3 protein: CASSLGSRAGLYGYTF
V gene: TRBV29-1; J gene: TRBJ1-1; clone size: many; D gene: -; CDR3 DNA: TGCAGCGTTGAAGCGTATGAGTACACTGAAGCTTTCTTT; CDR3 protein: CSVEAYEYTEAFF
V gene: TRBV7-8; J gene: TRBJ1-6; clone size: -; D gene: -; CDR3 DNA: TGTGTCAGCAGCTTAGAAATGACACTACATTCACCCCTCCACTTT; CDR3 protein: CVSSLEMTLHSPLHF
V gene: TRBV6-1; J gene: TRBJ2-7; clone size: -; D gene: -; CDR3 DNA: TGTGCCAGCAGTGATCTCGGCTACGGGCTTGGAGGGAGCTACGAGCAGTACTTC; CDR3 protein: CASSDLGYGLGGSYEQYF
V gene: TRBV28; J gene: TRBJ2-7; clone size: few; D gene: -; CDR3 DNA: TGTGCCACCGGGCGGAACGAGCAGTACTTC; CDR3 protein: CATGRNEQYF
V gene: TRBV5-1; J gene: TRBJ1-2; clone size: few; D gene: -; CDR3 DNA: TGCGCCAGCAGCTTGGACAGGGTGGATGGCTACACCTTC; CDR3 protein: CASSLDRVDGYTF
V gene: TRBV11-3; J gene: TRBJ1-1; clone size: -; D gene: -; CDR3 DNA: TGTGCCAGCAGCCGATTGACGGGCACTGAAGCTTTCTTT; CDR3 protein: CASSRLTGTEAFF
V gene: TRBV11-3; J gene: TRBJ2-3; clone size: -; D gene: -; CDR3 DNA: TGTGCCAGCAGCTTAGCTGACGCAGATACGCAGTACTTT; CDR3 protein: CASSLADADTQYF
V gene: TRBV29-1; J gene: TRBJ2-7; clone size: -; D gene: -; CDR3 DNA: TGCAGCATTGAAATCCTGGACGAGCAGTACTTC; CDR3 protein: CSIEILDEQYF
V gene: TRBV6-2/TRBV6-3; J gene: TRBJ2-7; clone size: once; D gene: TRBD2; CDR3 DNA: TGTGGCAGCAGTCTCACGACTAGCGGGAACTCCTACGAGCAGTACTTT; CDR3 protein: CGSSLTTSGNSYEQYF
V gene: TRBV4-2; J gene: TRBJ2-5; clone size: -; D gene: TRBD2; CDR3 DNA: TGTGCCAGCAGCCAAGTCGGGACTAGGAATCTCCCAGAGACCCAGTACTTC; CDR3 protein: CASSQVGTRNLPETQYF
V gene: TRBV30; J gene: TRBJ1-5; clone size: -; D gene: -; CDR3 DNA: TGTGCCTGGAGTAGCAACAGTTATCAGCCCCAGCATTTT; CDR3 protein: CAWSSNSYQPQHF
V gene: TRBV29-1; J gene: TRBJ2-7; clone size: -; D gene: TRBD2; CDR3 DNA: TGCAGCGTGACGGGGACTAACGTCAATGAGCAGTACTTC; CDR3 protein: CSVTGTNVNEQYF
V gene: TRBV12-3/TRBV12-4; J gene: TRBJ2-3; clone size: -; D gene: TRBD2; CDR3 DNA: TGTGCCAGCAGGGATGGGAGTAGCGGGAGGGGGAGCATAGATACGCAGTATTTT; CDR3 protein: CASRDGSSGRGSIDTQYF
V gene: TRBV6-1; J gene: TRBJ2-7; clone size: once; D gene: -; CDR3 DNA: TGTGCTAGCAGCCCGTGGGGGGAACTCTACGAGCAGCACTTC; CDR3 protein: CASSPWGELYEQHF
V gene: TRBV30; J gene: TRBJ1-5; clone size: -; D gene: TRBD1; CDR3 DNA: TGTGCCTGGACCATACAGGGGTTGGGTCAGCCCCAGCATTTT; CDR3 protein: CAWTIQGLGQPQHF
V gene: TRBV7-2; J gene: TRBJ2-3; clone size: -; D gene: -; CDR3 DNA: TGTGCCAGCAGCACCTGGACTAACCCGCGCGTTGTTTCAGATACGCAGTATTTT; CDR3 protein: CASSTWTNPRVVSDTQYF
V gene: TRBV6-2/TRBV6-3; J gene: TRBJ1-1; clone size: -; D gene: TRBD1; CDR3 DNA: TGTGCAAGCGGACAGGGGGTGATTTGGGGCACTGAAGCTTTCTTT; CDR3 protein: CASGQGVIWGTEAFF
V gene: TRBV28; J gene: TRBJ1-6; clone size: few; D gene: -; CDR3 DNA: TGTGCCAGCAGTTTAGGGGTCTTCGGCGTATCACCCCTCCACTTT; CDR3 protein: CASSLGVFGVSPLHF
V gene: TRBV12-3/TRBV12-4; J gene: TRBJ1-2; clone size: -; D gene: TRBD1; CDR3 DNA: TGTGTCAGCAGAAAGACAGGGGGCGACTATGGCTACACCTTC; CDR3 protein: CVSRKTGGDYGYTF
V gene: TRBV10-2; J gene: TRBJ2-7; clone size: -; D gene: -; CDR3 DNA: TGCGCCAGCAAAGAGGCAGGGGCGAGGGACGAGCAGTACTTC; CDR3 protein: CASKEAGARDEQYF
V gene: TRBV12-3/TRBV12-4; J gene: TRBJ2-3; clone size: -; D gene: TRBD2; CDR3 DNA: TGTGCCAGCAGTCTACTTAGCGGGAAAGGGGCAGATGCGCAGTATTTT; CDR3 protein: CASSLLSGKGADAQYF
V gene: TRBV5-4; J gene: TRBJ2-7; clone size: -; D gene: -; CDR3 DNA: TGTGCCAACAGCTTGATGGCAGTTGGGAACGAGCAGTACTTC; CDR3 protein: CANSLMAVGNEQYF
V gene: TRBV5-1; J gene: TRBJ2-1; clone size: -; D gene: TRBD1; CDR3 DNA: TGCGCCAGCAGCTTAGCGACAGGGGACCTGGGTGAGCAGTTCTTC; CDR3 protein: CASSLATGDLGEQFF
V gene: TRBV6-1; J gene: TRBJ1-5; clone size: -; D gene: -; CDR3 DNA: TGTGCCAGCAGTGAAGTAGGACAGCGAATTAATCAGTCCCAGCATTTT; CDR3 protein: CASSEVGQRINQSQHF
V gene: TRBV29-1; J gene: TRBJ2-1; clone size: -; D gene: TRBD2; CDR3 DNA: TGCAACGTTCGGGGGGGGACTAGCGGGATTAATGAGCAGTTCTTC; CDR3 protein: CNVRGGTSGINEQFF
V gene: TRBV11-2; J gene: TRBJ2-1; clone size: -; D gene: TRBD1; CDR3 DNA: TGTGCCAGCAGTTCCCTGACTCCTACAGGGGGCTCCTACAATGAGCAGTTCTTC; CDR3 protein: CASSSLTPTGGSYNEQFF
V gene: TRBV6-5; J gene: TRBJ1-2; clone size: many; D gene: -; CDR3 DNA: TGTGCCAGCAGTTACGGGGGGGGCGACGGCTACACCTTC; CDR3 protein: CASSYGGGDGYTF
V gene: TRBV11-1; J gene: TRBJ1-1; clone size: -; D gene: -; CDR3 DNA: TGTGTCGGCAGCTTAGGAAAGAGGAGTGAAGCTTTCTTT; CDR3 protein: CVGSLGKRSEAFF
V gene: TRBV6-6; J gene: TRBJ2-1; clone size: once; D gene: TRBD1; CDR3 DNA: TGTGCCAGCAGTGGGGGACAGGGGGCAAACAATGAGCAGTTCTTC; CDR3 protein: CASSGGQGANNEQFF
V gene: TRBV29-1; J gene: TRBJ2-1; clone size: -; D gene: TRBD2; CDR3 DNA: TGCAGCGTTGAGGGGACTAGCAGGAGGGTCGTTAGTGAGCAGTTCTTC; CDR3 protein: CSVEGTSRRVVSEQFF
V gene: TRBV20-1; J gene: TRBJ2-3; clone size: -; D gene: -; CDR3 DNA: TGCAGTGCTAGTGACCGGCAGGCAGATACGCAGTATTTT; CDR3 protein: CSASDRQADTQYF
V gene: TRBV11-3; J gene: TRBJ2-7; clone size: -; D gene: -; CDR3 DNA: TGTGCCAGCAGCTTAGCGGGCGTCTCCTACGTGCAATACTTC; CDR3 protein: CASSLAGVSYVQYF
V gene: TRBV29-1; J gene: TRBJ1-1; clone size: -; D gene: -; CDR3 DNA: TGCAGCGTTGTACCGGGTTCGACATCTGAAGCTTTCTTT; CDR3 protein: CSVVPGSTSEAFF
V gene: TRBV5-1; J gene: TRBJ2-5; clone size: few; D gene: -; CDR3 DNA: TGCGCCAGCAGCCTCCGTGGCGGGTCCCAGACCCAGTACTTC; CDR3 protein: CASSLRGGSQTQYF
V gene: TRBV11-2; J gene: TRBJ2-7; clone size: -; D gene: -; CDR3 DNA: TGTGCCCGCAGCCACATGGCGGATTCCTACGAGCAGTACTTC; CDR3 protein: CARSHMADSYEQYF
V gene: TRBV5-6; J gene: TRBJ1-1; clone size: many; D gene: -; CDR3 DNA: TGTGCCAGCAGCTTGGTGGGGGCGCTCCCTGAAGCTTTCTTT; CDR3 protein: CASSLVGALPEAFF
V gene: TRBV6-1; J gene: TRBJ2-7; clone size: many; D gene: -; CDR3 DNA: TGTGCCAGCAGCGGGGCGCACGCGCAGTACTTC; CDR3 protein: CASSGAHAQYF
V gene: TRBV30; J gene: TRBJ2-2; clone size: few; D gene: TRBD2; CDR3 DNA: TGTGCCTGGAGGTCTAGCGGGAGGAGGGACACCGGGGAGCTGTTTTTT; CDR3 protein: CAWRSSGRRDTGELFF
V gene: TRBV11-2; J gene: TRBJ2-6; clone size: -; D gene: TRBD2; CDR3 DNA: TGTGCCAGCAGCCCTGACCTCGGGATGCGGGAGGCCAGTGTCCTGACTTTC; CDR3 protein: CASSPDLGMREASVLTF
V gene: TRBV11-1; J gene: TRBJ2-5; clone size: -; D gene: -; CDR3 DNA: TGTGCCAGCAGCCTAACCTCTACTAGGGCAGAGACCCAGTACTTC; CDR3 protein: CASSLTSTRAETQYF
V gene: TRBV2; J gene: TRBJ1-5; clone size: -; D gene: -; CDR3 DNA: TGTGCCAGCAGGAGGGGGACGCCGGCGAACCGGCCCCAGCATTTT; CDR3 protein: CASRRGTPANRPQHF
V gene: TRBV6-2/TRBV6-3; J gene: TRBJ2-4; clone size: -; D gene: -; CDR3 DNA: TGTGCCAACAGTCCTAGTGGCTCCCTCCTAGCCAAAAACATTCAGTACTTC; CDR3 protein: CANSPSGSLLAKNIQYF
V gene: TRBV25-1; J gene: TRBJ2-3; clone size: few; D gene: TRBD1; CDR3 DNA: TGTGCCAGCAGTGAATTATGGGCAGGGGGAACGCAGTATTTT; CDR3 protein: CASSELWAGGTQYF
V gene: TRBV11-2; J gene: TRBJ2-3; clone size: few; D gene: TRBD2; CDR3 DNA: TGTACCAGCAGCTTAGATGACCGGACTAGCACAGATACGCAATATTTT; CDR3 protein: CTSSLDDRTSTDTQYF
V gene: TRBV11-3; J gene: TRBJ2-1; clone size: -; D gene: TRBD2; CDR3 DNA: TGTACCAGCAGCTTACTAGCGGGAGGTACCAATGAGCAGTTCTTC; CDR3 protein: CTSSLLAGGTNEQFF
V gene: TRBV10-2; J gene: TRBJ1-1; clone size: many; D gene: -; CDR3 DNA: TGCGCCAGTCAGGACGTAAGAAACACTGAAGCTTTCTTT; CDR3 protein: CASQDVRNTEAFF
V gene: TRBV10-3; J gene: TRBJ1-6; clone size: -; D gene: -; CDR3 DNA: TGTGCCGTTACTGGAGGACTCAATTCACCCCTCCACTTT; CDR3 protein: CAVTGGLNSPLHF
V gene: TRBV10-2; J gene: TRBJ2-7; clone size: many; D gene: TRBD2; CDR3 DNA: TGCGCCAGCAGCGGGGGGAGTTACTCCTACGAGCAGTACTTC; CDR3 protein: CASSGGSYSYEQYF
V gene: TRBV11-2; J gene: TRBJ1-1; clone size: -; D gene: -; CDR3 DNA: TGTGCCAGCAGAATTGGACCGTGGAACACTGAGGCTTTCTTT; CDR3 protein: CASRIGPWNTEAFF